This record looks at one T cell receptor (beta chain) sequence and its context. What it recognizes is unknown. The record originates from a study of Ad26.COV2.S vaccination and SARS-CoV-2 variants. Overall study: Ad26.COV2.S shots went into the muscle once or twice, 56 days apart.

Treatment in this sample: about 20 received Ad26.COV2.S at low or high dose, single or two shots; several received placebo; per-sample allocation not given. On day 63 after the first injection, vaccine and placebo recipients gave samples. Donor was an adult aged 18-55 years in Boston. Losses at the gene ends were 2 bases for V and 6 bases for J; bases not matched to a gene: 1. Germline CDR1 MNHEY, CDR2 SMNVEV (reference sequence). The CDR3 extends over 14 amino acids. Findings of the study overall: Recipients of either vaccine or placebo displayed similar breadth of non-spike TCRs. While placebo recipients had lower spike-specific TCR breadth, vaccine recipients had more.

TCRdb's copy holds only in-frame clones and misses some; the assay was immunoSEQ multiplex PCR. This table has around 450,000 clones, about 90% appearing once. The rearrangement uses TRBV27 and TRBJ2-1, with 10 bases lining up with TRBD2. This material consisted of peripheral blood, taken in a trial of Ad26.COV2.S vaccine versus placebo. This clonotype originated in a person between 18 and 60 years old who received the Ad26.COV2.S COVID-19 vaccine or a placebo. CDR3 nucleotides: TGTGCCAGCAGTTTAAGGACTAGCGGCAATGAGCAGTTCTTC. This encodes CASSLRTSGNEQFF.